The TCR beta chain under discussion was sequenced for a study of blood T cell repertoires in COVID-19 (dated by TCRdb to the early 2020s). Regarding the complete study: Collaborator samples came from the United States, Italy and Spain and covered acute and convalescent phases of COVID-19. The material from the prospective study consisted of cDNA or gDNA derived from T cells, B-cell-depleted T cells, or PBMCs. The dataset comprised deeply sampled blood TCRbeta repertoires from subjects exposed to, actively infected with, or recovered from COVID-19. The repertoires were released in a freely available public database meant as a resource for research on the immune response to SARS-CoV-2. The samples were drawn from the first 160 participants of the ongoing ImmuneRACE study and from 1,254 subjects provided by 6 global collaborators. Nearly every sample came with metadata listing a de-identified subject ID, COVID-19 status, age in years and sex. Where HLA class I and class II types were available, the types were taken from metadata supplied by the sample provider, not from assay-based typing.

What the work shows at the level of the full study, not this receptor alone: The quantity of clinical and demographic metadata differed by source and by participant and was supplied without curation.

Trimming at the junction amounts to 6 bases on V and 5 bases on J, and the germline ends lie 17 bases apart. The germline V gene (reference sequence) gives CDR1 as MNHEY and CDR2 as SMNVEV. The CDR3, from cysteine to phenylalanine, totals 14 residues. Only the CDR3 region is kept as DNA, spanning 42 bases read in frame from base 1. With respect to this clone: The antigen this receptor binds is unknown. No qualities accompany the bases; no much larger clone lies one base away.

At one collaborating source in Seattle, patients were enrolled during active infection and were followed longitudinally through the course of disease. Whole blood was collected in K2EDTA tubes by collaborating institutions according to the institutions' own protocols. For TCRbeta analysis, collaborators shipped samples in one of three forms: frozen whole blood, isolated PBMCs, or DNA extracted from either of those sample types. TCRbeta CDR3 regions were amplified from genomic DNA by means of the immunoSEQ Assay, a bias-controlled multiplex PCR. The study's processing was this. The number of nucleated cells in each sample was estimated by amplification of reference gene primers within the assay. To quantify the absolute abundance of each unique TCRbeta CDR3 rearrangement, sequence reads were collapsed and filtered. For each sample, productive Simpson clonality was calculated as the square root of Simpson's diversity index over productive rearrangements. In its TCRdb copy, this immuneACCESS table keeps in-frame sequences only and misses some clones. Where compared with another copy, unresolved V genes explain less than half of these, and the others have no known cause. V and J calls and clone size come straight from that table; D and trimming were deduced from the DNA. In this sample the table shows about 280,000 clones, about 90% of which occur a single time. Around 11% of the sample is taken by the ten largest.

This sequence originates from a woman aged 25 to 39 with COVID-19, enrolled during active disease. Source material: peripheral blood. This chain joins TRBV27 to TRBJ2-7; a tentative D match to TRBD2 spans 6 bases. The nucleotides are TGTGCCAGCAGCAGGGCGGGACTTCCCCACGAGCAGTACTTC. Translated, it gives CASSRAGLPHEQYF.